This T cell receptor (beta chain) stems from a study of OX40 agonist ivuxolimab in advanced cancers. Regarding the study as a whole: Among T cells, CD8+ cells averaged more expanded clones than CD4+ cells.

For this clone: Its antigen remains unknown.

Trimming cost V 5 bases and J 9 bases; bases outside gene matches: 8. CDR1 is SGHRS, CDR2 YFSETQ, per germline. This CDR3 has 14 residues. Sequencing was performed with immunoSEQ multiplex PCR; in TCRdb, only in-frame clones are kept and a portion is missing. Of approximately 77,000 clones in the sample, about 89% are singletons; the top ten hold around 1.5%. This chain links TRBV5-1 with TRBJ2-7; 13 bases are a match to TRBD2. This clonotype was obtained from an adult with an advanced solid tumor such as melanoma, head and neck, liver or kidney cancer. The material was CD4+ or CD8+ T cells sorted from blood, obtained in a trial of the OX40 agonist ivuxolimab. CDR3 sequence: CASSPGLAGVAQYF. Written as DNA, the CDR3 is TGCGCCAGCAGTCCCGGACTAGCGGGAGTTGCGCAGTACTTC.